This T cell receptor (beta chain) was sequenced during a study of shared clonotypes between healthy human individuals. Clones were sequenced by immunoSEQ multiplex PCR, and TCRdb holds only the in-frame ones, with some missing. The sample yields roughly 700,000 clones, less than 95% seen once. With CCR7-negative CD45RA+ TemRA cells, CD45RO+ cells were combined in CD8 memory. Trimming left V 1 base short and J 4 bases short, with 13 bases between. The CDR3 consists of 15 residues. Germline-derived CDR1 and CDR2 are SGHAT and FQNNGV. The genes are TRBV11-2 and TRBJ2-5, with D possibly TRBD1 on 6 matching bases. This TCR derives from a man younger than 30 in good health. Some clones in this sample may be carry-over from other donors' samples. The sequencing sample was made of memory CD8+ T cells from PBMCs. The subset here: CD45RO+ cells pooled with CCR7-negative TemRA cells. CDR3 in amino acids: CASSLGAGAGETQYF. CDR3 coding DNA: TGTGCCAGCAGCTTAGGAGCAGGGGCCGGAGAGACCCAGTACTTC.